This passage covers 5 T cell receptor beta chains from one sample sequenced in a study of cytotoxic CD8 clonotypes in ibrutinib-treated CLL. Here immunoSEQ multiplex PCR was the method, and the copy in TCRdb shows in-frame clones only, minus some. The sample records 65,000 to 85,000 clones, over 80% being singletons. This specimen consisted of PBMCs, obtained after 24 months of ibrutinib treatment. These receptors were collected from a human donor with chronic lymphocytic leukemia.

This chain uses TRBV1 with TRBJ2-1; the DNA was not compared with TRBD2, the D call given in the table. TRBV1 is deemed a pseudogene. The length of the CDR3 is 17 residues. CDR3 in DNA: TGCACCAGCAGCCAGGCTAGCGGGAGGAACTCCTACAATGAGCAGTTCTTC. Amino acid sequence: CTSSQASGRNSYNEQFF.

The V call is TRBV19, the J call TRBJ2-2; D is uncertain. Germline V gives CDR1 LNHDA, CDR2 SQIVND (reference sequence). This CDR3 contains 14 residues. V was trimmed by 3 bases and J by 1 base, leaving 6 bases between them. The CDR3 is CASSIARNTGELFF. The CDR3 bases are TGTGCCAGTAGTATCGCCAGGAACACCGGGGAGCTGTTTTTT.

This clone was seen a handful of times. The chain links TRBV28 to TRBJ1-5; no clear D gene. The CDR3 spans 11 residues. The V end lost 5 bases, the J end lost 9 bases, and 8 bases lay between the germline ends. Germline lookup yields CDR1 MDHEN and CDR2 SYDVKM. This CDR3 reads CASSPGGPQHF. CDR3 sequence (DNA): TGTGCCAGCAGTCCCGGCGGGCCCCAGCATTTT.

This clone was detected only once. This sequence joins TRBV7-2 and TRBJ2-1, with 10 bases aligning to TRBD2. V was clipped by 0 bases and J by 2 bases; unmatched bases: 1. The germline V gene encodes CDR1 SGHTA and CDR2 FQGNSA. The CDR3 is made up of 16 amino acids. The CDR3 DNA reads TGTGCCAGCAGCTTAGCAGCGGGGGGGGCCTACAATGAGCAGTTCTTC. This encodes CASSLAAGGAYNEQFF.

This chain connects TRBV7-2 to TRBJ2-2; D gene ambiguous. The CDR3 has 13 residues. The ends were cut back, 6 bases at V and 2 bases at J, with 7 bases in the middle. The germline CDR1 and CDR2 sequences are SGHTA and FQGNSA. CDR3 sequence (DNA): TGTGCCAGCAGGAGCCCAAACACCGGGGAGCTGTTTTTT. This gives the protein CASRSPNTGELFF.